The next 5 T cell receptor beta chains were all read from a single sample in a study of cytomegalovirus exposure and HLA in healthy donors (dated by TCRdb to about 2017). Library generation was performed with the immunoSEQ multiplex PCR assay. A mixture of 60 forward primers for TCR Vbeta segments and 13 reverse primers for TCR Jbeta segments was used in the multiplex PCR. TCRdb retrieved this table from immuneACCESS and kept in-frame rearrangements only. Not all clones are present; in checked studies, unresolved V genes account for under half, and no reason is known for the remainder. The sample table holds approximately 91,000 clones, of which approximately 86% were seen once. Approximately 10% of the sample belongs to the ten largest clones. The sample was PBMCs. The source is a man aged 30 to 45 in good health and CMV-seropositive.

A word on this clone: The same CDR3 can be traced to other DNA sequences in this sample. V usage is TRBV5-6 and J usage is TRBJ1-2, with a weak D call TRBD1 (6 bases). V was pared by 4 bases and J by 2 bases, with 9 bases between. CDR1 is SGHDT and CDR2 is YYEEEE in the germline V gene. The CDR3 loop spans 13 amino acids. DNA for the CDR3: TGTGCCAGCAGCCCAGACAGGAACTATGGCTACACCTTC. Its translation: CASSPDRNYGYTF.

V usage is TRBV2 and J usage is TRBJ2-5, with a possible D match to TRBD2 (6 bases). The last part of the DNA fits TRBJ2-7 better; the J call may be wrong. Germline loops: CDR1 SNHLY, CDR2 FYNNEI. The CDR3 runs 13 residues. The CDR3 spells CASMGGSSYEQYF. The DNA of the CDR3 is TGTGCCAGCATGGGGGGTAGCTCCTACGAGCAGTACTTC.

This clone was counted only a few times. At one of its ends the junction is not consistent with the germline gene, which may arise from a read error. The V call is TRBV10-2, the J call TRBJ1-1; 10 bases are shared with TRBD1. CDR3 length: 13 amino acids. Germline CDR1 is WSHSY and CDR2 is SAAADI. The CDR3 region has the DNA TGCGCCAGCAGCCTGAGACAGGGGGCAGGGAACATCTTT. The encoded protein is CASSLRQGAGNIF.

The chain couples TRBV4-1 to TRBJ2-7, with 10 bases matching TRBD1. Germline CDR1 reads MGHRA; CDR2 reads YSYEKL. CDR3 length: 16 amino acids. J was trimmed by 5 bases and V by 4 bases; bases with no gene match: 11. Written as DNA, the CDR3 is TGCGCCAGCAGCCCCAGGCCGGGGACAGGGGACCACGAGCAGTACTTC. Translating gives CASSPRPGTGDHEQYF.

The CDR3 bases are TGCGCCAGCAGCGTCGACAGAAGCTCCTACAATGAGCAGTTCTTC. Translation gives CASSVDRSSYNEQFF. The chain is built from TRBV5-1 and TRBJ2-1, with D possibly matching TRBD1 (5 bases). Trimming stripped 4 bases from V and 0 bases from J, with 11 bases between. CDR1 is SGHRS and CDR2 is YFSETQ in the germline V gene. The CDR3 is 15 amino acids.